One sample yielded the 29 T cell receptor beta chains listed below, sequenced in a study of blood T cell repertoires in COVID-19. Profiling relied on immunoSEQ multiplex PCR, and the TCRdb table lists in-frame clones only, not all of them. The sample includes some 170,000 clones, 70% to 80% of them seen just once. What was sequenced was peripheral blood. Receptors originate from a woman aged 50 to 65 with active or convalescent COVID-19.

This CDR3 is CASIAQGLIGTYEQYF. The CDR3 coding sequence is TGTGCCAGCATCGCACAGGGCTTGATTGGGACCTACGAGCAGTACTTC. The chain couples TRBV7-2 to TRBJ2-7; weak D call: TRBD1 (6 bases). V was trimmed by 7 bases and J by 2 bases, leaving 21 bases between them. The CDR3 is made up of 16 amino acids. Looked up from germline, CDR1 is SGHTA and CDR2 is FQGNSA.

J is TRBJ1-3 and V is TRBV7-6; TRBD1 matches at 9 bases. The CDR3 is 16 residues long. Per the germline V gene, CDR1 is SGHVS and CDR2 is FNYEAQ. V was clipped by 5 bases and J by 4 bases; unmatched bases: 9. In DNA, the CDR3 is TGTGCCAGCAGCCCCCTCCCGGGACAGGGCGGAAACACCATATATTTT. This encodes CASSPLPGQGGNTIYF.

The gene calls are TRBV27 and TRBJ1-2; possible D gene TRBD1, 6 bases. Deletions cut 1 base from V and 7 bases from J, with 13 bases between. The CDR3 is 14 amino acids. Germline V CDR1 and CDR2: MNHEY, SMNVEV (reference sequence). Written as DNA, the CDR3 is TGTGCCAGCAGTTTATTCCCACTAGGGGGTGGCTACACCTTC. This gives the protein CASSLFPLGGGYTF.

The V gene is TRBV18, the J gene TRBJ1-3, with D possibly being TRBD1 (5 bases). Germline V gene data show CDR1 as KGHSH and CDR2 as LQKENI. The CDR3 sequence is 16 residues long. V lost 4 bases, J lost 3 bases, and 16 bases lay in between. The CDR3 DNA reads TGTGCCAGCTCACTGCCCGTTAGGACATTTGGAAACACCATATATTTT. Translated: CASSLPVRTFGNTIYF.

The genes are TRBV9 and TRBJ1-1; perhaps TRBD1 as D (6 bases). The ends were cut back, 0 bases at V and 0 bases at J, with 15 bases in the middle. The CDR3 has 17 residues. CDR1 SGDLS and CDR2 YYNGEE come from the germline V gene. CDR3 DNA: TGTGCCAGCAGCGTAGTATTGACAGGAGCTATGAACACTGAAGCTTTCTTT. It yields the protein CASSVVLTGAMNTEAFF.

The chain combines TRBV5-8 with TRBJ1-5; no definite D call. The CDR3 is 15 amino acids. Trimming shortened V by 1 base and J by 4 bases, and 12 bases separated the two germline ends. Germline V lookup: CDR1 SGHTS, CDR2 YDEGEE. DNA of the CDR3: TGTGCCAGCAGCTTGAGGCAGACGGGGAATCAGCCCCAGCATTTT. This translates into CASSLRQTGNQPQHF.

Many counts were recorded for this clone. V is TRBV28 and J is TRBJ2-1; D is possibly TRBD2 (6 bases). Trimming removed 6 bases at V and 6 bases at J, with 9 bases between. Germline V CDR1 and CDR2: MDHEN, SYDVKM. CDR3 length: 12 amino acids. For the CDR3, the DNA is TGTGCCAGCAGCCGGGAGACCAATGAGCAGTTCTTC. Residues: CASSRETNEQFF.

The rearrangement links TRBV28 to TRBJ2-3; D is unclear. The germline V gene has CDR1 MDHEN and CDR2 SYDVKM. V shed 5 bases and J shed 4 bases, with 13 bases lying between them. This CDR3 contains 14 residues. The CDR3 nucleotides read TGTGCCAGCAGTACCCCCCCGCCGGCAGATACGCAGTATTTT. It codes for CASSTPPPADTQYF.

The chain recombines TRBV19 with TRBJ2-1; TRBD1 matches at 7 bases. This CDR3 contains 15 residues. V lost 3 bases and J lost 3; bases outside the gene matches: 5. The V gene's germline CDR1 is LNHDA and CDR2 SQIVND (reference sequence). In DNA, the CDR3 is TGTGCCAGTAGTATCCGACAGGGAAACTACAATGAGCAGTTCTTC. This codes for CASSIRQGNYNEQFF.

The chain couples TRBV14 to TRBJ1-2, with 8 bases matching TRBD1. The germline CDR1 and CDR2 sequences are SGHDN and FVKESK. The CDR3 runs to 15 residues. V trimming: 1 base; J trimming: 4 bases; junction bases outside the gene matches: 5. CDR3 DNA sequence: TGTGCCAGCAGCCAAGGACAGGGGTTTACCTATGGCTACACCTTC. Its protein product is CASSQGQGFTYGYTF.

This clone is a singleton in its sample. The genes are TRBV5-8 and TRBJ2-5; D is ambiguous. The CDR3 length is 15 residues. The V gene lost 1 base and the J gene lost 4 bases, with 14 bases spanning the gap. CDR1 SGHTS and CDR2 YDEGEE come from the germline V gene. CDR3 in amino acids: CASSLILGSAETQYF. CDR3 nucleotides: TGTGCCAGCAGCTTGATCTTGGGCAGTGCAGAGACCCAGTACTTC.

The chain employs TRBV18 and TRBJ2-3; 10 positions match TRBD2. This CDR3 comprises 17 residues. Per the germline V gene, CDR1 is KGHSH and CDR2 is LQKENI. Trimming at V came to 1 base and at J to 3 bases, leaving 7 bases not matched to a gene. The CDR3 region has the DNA TGTGCCAGCTCACCACTAGTGAGCGGGGGGGCGACAGATACGCAGTATTTT. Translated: CASSPLVSGGATDTQYF.

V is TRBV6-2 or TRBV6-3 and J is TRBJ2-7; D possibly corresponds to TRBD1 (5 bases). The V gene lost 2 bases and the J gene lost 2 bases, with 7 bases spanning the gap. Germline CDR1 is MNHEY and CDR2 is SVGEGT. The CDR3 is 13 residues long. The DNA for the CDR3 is TGTGCCAGCAGTTACGGGGCGACCTACGAGCAGTACTTC. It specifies CASSYGATYEQYF.

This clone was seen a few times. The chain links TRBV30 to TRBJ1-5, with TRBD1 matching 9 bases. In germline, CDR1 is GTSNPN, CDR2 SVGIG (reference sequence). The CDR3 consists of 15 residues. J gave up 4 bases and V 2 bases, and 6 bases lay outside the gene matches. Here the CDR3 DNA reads TGTGCCTGGAGTACGGGACAGGGAAGAAATCAGCCCCAGCATTTT. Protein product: CAWSTGQGRNQPQHF. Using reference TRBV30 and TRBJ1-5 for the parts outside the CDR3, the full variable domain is SQTIHQWPATLVQPVGSPLSLECTVEGTSNPNLYWYRQAAGRGLQLLFYSVGIGQISSEVPQNLSASRPQDRQFILSSKKLLLSDSGFYLCAWSTGQGRNQPQHFGDGTRLSIL.

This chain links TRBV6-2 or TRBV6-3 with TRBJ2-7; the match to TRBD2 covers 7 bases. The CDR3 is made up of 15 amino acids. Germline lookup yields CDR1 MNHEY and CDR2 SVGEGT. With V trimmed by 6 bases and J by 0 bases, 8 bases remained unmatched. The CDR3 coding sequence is TGTGCCAGCAGCCGCCGACTAGCTTCCTCCTACGAGCAGTACTTC. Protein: CASSRRLASSYEQYF.

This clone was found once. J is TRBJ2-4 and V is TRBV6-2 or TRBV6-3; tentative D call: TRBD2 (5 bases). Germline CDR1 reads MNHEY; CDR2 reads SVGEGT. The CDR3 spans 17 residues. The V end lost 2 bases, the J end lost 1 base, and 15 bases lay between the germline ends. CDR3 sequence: CASSYPDRGLAKNIQYF. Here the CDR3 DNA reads TGTGCCAGCAGTTACCCGGACCGGGGATTGGCCAAAAACATTCAGTACTTC.

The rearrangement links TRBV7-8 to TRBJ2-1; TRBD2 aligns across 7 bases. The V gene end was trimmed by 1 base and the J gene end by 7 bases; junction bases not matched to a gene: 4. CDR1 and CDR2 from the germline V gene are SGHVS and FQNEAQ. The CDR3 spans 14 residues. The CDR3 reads CASSLDPGGNEQFF. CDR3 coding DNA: TGTGCCAGCAGCTTAGATCCCGGGGGGAATGAGCAGTTCTTC.

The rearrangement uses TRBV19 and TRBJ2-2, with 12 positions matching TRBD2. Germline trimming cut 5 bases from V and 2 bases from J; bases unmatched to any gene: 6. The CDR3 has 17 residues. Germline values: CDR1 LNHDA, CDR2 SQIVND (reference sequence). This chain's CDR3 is CASSSRTSGVNTGELFF. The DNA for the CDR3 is TGTGCCAGTAGTTCGCGGACTAGCGGGGTAAACACCGGGGAGCTGTTTTTT. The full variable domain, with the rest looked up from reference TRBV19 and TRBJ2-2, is DGGITQSPKYLFRKEGQNVTLSCEQNLNHDAMYWYRQDPGQGLRLIYYSQIVNDFQKGDIAEGYSVSREKKESFPLTVTSAQKNPTAFYLCASSSRTSGVNTGELFFGEGSRLTVL.

CDR3 sequence reads: CASSLGGGGGYTF. CDR3 coding DNA: TGTGCCAGCAGCTTAGGCGGGGGCGGTGGCTACACCTTC. The chain couples TRBV7-3 to TRBJ1-2; D might be TRBD1 (6 bases). The CDR3 runs to 13 residues. Trimming stripped 2 bases from V and 7 bases from J, with 11 bases between. In germline, CDR1 is SGHTA, CDR2 FQGTGA.

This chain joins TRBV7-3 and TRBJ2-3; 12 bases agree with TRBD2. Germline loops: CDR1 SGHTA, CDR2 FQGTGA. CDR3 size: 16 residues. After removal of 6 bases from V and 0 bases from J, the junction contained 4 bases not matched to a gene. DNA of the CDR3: TGTGCCAGCAGTCGGACTAGCGGGGCCAGCACAGATACGCAGTATTTT. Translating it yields CASSRTSGASTDTQYF.

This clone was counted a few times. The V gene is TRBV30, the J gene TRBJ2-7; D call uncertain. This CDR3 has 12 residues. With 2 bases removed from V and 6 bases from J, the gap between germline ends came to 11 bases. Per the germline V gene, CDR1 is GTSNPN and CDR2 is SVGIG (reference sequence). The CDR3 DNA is TGTGCCTGGAGTATGACAAGGTCCGAGCAGTACTTC. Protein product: CAWSMTRSEQYF.

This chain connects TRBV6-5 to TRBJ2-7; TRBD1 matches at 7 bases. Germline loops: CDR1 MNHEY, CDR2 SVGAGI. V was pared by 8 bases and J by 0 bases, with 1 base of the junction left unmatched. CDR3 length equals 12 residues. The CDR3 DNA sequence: TGTGCCAGCCGGGACAGCTCCTACGAGCAGTACTTC. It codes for CASRDSSYEQYF.

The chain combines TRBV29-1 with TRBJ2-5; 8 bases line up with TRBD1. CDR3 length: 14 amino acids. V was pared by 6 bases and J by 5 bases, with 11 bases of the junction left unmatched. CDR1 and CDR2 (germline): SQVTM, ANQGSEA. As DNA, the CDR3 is TGCAGCGTGGCCCAGACAGGGGTGGGGGAGACCCAGTACTTC. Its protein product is CSVAQTGVGETQYF.

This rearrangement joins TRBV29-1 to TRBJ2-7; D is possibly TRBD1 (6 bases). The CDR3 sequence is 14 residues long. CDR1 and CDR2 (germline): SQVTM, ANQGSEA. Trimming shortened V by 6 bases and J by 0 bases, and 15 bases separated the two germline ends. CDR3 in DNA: TGCAGCGTGGGGACAAGGAGTAGCTCCTACGAGCAGTACTTC. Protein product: CSVGTRSSSYEQYF.

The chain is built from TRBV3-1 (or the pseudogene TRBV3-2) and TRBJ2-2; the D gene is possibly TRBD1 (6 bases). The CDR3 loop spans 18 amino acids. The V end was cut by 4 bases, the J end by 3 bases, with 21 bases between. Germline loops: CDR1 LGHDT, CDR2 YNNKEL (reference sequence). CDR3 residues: CASSPIYRATKDTGELFF. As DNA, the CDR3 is TGTGCCAGCAGCCCGATATACAGGGCCACCAAGGACACCGGGGAGCTGTTTTTT.

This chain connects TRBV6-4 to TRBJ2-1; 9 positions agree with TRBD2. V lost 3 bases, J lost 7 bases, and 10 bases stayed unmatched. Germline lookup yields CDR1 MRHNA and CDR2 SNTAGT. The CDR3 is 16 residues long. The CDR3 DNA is TGTGCCAGCAGTGAGTTCTCGCGGGGGGGCATGAATGAGCAGTTCTTC. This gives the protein CASSEFSRGGMNEQFF.

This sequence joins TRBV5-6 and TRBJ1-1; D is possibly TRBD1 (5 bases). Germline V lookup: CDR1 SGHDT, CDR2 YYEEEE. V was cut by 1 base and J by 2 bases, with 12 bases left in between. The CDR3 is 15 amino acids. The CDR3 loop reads CASSLYGGSNTEAFF. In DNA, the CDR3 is TGTGCCAGCAGCTTGTACGGGGGTAGCAACACTGAAGCTTTCTTT.

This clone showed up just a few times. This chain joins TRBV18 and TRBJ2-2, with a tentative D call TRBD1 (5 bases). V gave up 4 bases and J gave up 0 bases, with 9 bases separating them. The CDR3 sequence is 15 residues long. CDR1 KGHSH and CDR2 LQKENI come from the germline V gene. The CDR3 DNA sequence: TGTGCCAGCTCACTGGACACCGCGAACACCGGGGAGCTGTTTTTT. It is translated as CASSLDTANTGELFF.

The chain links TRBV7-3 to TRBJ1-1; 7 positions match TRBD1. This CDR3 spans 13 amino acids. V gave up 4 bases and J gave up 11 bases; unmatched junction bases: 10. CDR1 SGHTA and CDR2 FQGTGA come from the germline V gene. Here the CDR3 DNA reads TGTGCCAGCAGCTCCAGGGGGATCGGTTCGGCTTTCTTT. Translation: CASSSRGIGSAFF.